Below are 3 T cell receptor beta chains sequenced from a single sample in a study of blood T cell repertoires in COVID-19. Measured with immunoSEQ multiplex PCR; TCRdb has only the in-frame clones, and not every one. The sample lists 250,000 or so clones; roughly 84% were seen once. The specimen was peripheral blood. These receptors were taken from a woman aged 35 to 49 who had recovered from COVID-19.

The chain recombines TRBV7-9 with TRBJ1-5, with no clear D. Per germline, CDR1 SEHNR and CDR2 FQNEAQ (reference sequence). This CDR3 contains 12 residues. Trimming cost V 4 bases and J 4 bases, with 5 bases left between them. CDR3 region: CASSSTNQPQHF. The DNA of the CDR3 is TGTGCCAGCAGCTCCACTAATCAGCCCCAGCATTTT.

The chain is built from TRBV9 and TRBJ1-5; D is ambiguous. Germline CDR1 SGDLS, CDR2 YYNGEE. Trimming took off 2 bases at V and 6 bases at J, with 12 bases between the two ends. The length of the CDR3 is 14 residues. The CDR3 coding sequence is TGTGCCAGCAGCGTTGGAGAGGGAGGTCAGCCCCAGCATTTT. Translating it yields CASSVGEGGQPQHF.

The chain is built from TRBV6-4 and TRBJ2-7, with a weak D call TRBD1 (6 bases). Trimming left V 6 bases short and J 0 bases short, with 12 bases between. CDR1 and CDR2 (germline): MRHNA, SNTAGT. CDR3 length equals 14 residues. In DNA, the CDR3 is TGTGCCAGCAGCCTCCACAGGGACTCCTACGAGCAGTACTTC. Translation: CASSLHRDSYEQYF.